The clone carrying this TCR beta chain was counted once. What it binds is not known. Time point indicated: baseline pretreatment blood. As for treatment: 15 Gy SBRT to primary tumor, nephrectomy 4 weeks later. Blood was sampled at baseline, 2 weeks and 4 weeks after SBRT. The patient's renal cell carcinoma had clear cell pathology. The CDR3 covers 13 residues. In germline, CDR1 is ENHRY, CDR2 SYGVKD. Trimming took 4 bases from V and 7 from J; bases not matched to a gene: 4. The entry originates in a study of radiation and T cells in renal cell carcinoma. Sequenced by immunoSEQ multiplex PCR; TCRdb stores in-frame clones only, minus some. Here the sample spans about 140,000 clones, approximately 82% being singletons. Study conclusions and caveats: Pretreatment tumor biopsies were lacking, so baseline clonotypes are unknown. Top tumor clonotypes rose in blood 2 weeks post-radiation, then contracted.

The source is a woman in her fifties or sixties with renal cell carcinoma. Sample: blood, taken from a patient whose treatment included radiotherapy and nephrectomy. The chain recombines TRBV10-3 with TRBJ2-1; the match to TRBD2 covers 7 bases. The CDR3 protein is CAISVRGGNEQFF. CDR3 nucleotides: TGTGCCATCAGTGTTCGGGGAGGGAATGAGCAGTTCTTC.